The source of this TCR beta chain is a study of Ad26.COV2.S vaccination and SARS-CoV-2 variants. As for treatment: approximately 18 received Ad26.COV2.S at low or high dose, single or two shots; 5 received placebo; per-sample allocation not given. Sampling occurred on day 63 after the first vaccine or placebo injection. The CDR3 is made up of 15 amino acids. V dropped 4 bases and J dropped 1 base, with 10 bases sitting between them. CDR1 SNHLY and CDR2 FYNNEI come from the germline V gene. Assay used: immunoSEQ multiplex PCR; TCRdb lists only in-frame clones, some missing. The sample holds over 400,000 clones, approximately 90% seen once. The table lists this clone with a few counts.

The genes are TRBV2 and TRBJ2-2; D might be TRBD1 (6 bases). Sample: peripheral blood, taken in a trial of Ad26.COV2.S vaccine versus placebo. This clonotype originated in a person between 18 and 65 years old who received the Ad26.COV2.S COVID-19 vaccine or a placebo. CDR3: CASSGTGRNTGELFF. The CDR3 region has the DNA TGTGCCAGCAGTGGAACAGGGCGGAACACCGGGGAGCTGTTTTTT.